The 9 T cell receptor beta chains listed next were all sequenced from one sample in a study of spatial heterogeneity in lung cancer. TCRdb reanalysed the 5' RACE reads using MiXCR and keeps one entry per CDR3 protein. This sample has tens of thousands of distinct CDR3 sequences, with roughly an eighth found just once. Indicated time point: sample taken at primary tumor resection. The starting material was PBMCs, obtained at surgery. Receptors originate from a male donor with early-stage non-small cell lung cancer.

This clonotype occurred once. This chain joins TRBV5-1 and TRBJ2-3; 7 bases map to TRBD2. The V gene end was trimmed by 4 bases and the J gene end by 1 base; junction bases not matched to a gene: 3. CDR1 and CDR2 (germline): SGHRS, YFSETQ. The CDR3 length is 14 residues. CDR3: CASSDSGRTDTQYF. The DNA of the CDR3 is TGCGCCAGCAGCGATAGCGGGCGCACAGATACGCAGTATTTT.

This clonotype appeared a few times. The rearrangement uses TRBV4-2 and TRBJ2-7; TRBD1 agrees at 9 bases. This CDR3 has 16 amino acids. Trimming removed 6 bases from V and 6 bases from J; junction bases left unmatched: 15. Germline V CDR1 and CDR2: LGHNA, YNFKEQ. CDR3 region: CASRPTGQGKRAEQYF. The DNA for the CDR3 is TGTGCCAGCAGACCTACCGGACAGGGGAAAAGGGCCGAGCAGTACTTC.

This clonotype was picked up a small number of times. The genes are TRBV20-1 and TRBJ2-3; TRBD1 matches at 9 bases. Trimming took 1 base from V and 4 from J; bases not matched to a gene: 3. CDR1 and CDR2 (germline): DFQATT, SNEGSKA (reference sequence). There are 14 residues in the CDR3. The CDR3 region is CSARGGQGADTQYF. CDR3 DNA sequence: TGCAGTGCTAGAGGGGGACAGGGCGCAGATACGCAGTATTTT.

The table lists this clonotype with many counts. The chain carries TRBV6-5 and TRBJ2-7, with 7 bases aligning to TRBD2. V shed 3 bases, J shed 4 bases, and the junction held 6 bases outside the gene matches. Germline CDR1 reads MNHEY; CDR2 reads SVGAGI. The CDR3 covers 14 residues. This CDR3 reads CASSYGRGKYEQYF. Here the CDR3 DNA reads TGTGCCAGCAGTTATGGGAGGGGCAAATACGAGCAGTACTTC.

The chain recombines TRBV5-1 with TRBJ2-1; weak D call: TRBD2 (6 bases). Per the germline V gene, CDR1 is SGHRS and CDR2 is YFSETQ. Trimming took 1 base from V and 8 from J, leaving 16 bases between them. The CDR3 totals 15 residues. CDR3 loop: CASSLNPAGTDEQFF. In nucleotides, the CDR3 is TGCGCCAGCAGCTTGAATCCAGCGGGCACGGATGAGCAGTTCTTC.

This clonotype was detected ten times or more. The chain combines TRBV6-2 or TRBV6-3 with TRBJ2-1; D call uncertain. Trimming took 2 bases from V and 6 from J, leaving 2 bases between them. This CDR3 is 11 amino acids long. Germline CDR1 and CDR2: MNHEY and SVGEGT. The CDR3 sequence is CASSYINEQFF. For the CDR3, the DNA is TGTGCCAGCAGTTACATCAATGAGCAGTTCTTC.

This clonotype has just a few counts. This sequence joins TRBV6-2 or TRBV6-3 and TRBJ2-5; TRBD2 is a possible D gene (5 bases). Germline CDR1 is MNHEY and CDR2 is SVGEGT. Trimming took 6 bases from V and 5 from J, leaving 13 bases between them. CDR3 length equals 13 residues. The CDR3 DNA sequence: TGTGCCAGCAGAGGTAGCGTTGGCGAGACCCAGTACTTC. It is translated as CASRGSVGETQYF.

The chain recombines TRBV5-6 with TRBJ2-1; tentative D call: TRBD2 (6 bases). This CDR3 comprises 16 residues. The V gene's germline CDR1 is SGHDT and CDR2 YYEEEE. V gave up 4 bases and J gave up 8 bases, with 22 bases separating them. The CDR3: CASSPIGGPAGHEQFF. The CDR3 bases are TGTGCCAGCAGCCCGATAGGAGGGCCCGCGGGCCATGAGCAGTTCTTC.

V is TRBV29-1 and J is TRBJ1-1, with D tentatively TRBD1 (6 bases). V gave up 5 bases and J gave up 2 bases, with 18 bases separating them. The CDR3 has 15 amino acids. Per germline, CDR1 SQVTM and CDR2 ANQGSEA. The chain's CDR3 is CSVKTQRTDNTEAFF. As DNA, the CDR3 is TGCAGCGTTAAGACTCAAAGGACAGACAACACTGAAGCTTTCTTT.